The clone carrying this T cell receptor (beta chain) was observed a handful of times. Antigen: not known. The data were taken from a study of blood T cells in healthy people across ages. The use of a sample-barcoded 5' primer and a J-beta primer mix characterized a second PCR of about 6 to 11 cycles. Each of the cDNA molecules was tagged by a template-switch adaptor with 12 random nucleotides. TCRdb re-derived calls from the 5' RACE reads in MiXCR, one entry per CDR3 protein. The data hold 1.8 million or so distinct CDR3 sequences, with about two fifths observed a single time. CDR1 is SGHTA, CDR2 FQGNSA, per germline. The CDR3 contains 16 residues. Trimming took off 1 base at V and 7 bases at J, with 20 bases between the two ends. The study, taken as a whole, reports: The authors considered diversity estimates from one million T cells to be underestimates. Donor CMV infection status was unknown, possibly confounding age-related changes in expanded clonotypes.

This sequence was found in a human donor in good health. This chain joins TRBV7-2 and TRBJ2-7, with no clear D. Sample: blood. The CDR3: CASSLGRAVEGWEQYF. DNA for the CDR3: TGTGCCAGCAGCTTAGGGAGAGCTGTCGAAGGTTGGGAGCAGTACTTC.